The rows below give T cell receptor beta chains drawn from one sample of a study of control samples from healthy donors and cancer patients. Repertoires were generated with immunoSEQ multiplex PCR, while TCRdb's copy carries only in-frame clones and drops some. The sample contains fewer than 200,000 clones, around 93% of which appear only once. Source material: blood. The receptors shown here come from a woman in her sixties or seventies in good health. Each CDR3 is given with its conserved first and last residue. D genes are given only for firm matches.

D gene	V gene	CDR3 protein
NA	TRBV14	CASSQNRLNTEAFF
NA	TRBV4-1	CASSQTIGRATEAFF
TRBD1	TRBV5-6	CASSPGTGTILNDEQFF
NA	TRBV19	CASSTQLNEQFF
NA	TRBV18	CASSPRDRDTQYF
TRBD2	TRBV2	CASSGGLAAAYNEQFF
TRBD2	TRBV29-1	CSVHSGGVEQFF
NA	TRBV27	CAGGRSSPYPQHF
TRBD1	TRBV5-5	CASSPGDRQEKLFF
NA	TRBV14	CASSKGLGTLSYNEQFF
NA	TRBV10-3	CAISPQDLNTEAFF
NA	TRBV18	CASSPPDGSYEQYF
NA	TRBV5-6	CASSWTVYETQYF
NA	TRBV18	CASSPIITGNTEAFF
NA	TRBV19	CASSILGVDIQYF
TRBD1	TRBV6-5	CASQGTGAGNQPQHF
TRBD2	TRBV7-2	CASSSGLAGGTDTQYF
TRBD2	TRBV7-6	CASSPVLRGSNTGELFF
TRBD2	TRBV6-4	CASSPSGASTDTQYF
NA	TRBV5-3	CARSFPWGVSYEQYF
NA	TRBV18	CASSLKGAPDTQYF
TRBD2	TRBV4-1	CASSQNPSGAYNEQFF
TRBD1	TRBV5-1	CASSLGTGYNEQFF
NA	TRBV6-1	CASSEVSGLGTEAFF